This record concerns one T cell receptor (beta chain) sequence. Under the authors' procedure: Amplified reference gene primers provided the basis for estimating nucleated cell counts. Repertoires were generated with immunoSEQ multiplex PCR, while TCRdb's copy carries only in-frame clones and drops some. Clone size and the V and J calls come from that table; the DNA yielded D and trimming. The profile shows roughly 180,000 clones, around 85% of them singletons. This record belongs to a study of blood T cell repertoires in COVID-19. Germline V gives CDR1 SNHLY, CDR2 FYNNEI. The CDR3 runs to 15 residues. Trimming cost V 2 bases and J 2 bases, with 13 bases left between them.

The sequencing input was peripheral blood. This chain connects TRBV2 to TRBJ2-7; tentatively, D is TRBD2 (7 bases). This TCR derives from a woman in her fifties or sixties with acute or convalescent COVID-19. The CDR3: CASSETRGLTYEQYF. The CDR3 DNA sequence: TGTGCCAGCAGTGAAACGCGGGGGCTGACCTACGAGCAGTACTTC.